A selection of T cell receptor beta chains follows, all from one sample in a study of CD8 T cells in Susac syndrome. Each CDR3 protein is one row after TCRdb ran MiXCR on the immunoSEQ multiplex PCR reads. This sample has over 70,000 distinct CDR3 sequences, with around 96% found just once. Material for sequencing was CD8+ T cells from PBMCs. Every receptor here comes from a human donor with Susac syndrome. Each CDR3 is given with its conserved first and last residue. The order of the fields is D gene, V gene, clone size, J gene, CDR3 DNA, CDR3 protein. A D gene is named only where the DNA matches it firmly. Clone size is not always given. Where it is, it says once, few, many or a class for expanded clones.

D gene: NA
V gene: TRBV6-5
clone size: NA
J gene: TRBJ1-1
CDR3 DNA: TGTGCCAGCAGTTACTCGGTAGAGGCCACTGAAGCTTTCTTT
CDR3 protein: CASSYSVEATEAFF

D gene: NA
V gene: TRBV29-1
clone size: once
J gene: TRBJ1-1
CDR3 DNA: TGCAGCGTTCGGTATGGGGATCTTAACACTGAAGCTTTCTTT
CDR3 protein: CSVRYGDLNTEAFF

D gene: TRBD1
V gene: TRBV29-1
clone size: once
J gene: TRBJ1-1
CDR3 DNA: TGCAGCGTCTGGACAGGGTTCACTGAAGCTTTCTTT
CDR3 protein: CSVWTGFTEAFF

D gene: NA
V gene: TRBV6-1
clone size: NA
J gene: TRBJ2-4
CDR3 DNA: TGTGCCAGCAGTGACCTGGACACTTTAGCCAAAAACATTCAGTACTTC
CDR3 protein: CASSDLDTLAKNIQYF

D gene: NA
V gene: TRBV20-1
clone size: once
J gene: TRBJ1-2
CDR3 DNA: TGCAGTGCACCCTGGGGGGACGGCTACACCTTC
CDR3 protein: CSAPWGDGYTF

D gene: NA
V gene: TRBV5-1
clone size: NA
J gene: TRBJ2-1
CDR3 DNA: TGCGCCAGCAGGCTCGGGGGTGAGCAGTTCTTC
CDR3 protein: CASRLGGEQFF

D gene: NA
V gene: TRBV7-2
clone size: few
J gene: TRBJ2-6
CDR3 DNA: TGTGCCAGCAGCTTAGGTCGGGCTGGGGCCAACGTCCTGACTTTC
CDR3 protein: CASSLGRAGANVLTF

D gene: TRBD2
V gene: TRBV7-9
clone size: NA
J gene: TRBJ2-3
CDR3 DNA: TGTGCCAGCAGCCCCGCGGGGGAAGCTTGGTGGGCAGATACGCAGTATTTT
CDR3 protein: CASSPAGEAWWADTQYF

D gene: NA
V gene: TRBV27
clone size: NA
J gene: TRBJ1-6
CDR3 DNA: TGTGCCAGCAGTCCGCTTGCCTCACCCCTCCACTTT
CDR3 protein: CASSPLASPLHF

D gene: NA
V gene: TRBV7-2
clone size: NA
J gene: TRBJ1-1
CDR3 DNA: TGTGCCAGCAGCTTAGCTGTCGTTGTGAACACTGAAGCTTTCTTT
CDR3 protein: CASSLAVVVNTEAFF

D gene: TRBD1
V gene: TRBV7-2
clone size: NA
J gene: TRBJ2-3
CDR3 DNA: TGTGCCAGCAGCGTTACAGGGGGCAGATTGGATACGCAGTATTTT
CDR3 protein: CASSVTGGRLDTQYF

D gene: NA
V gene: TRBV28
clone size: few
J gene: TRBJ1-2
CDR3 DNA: TGTGCCAGCAGTCCTACAGCCAACTATGGCTACACCTTC
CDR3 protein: CASSPTANYGYTF

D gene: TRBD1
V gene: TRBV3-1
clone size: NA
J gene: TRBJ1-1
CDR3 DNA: TGTGCCAGCAGCCAGGTTGACAGGGACACTGAAGCTTTCTTT
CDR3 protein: CASSQVDRDTEAFF

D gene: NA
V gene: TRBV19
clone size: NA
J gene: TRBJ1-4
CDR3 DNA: TGTGCCAGTAGTGAGACATTTGAGGCGGCAACTAATGAAAAACTGTTTTTT
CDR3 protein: CASSETFEAATNEKLFF

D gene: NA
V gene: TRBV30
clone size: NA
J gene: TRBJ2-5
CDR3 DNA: TGTGCCTGGGGGGGGCAAGAGACCCAGTACTTC
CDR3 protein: CAWGGQETQYF

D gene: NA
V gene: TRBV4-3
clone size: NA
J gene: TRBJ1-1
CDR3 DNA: TGCGCCAGCAGTTCCGGTGGAGGCACTGAAGCTTTCTTT
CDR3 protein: CASSSGGGTEAFF

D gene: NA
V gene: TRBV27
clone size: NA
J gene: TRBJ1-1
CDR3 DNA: TGTGCCAGCTCCTTCTCCGGGATGAACACTGAAGCTTTCTTT
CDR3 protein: CASSFSGMNTEAFF

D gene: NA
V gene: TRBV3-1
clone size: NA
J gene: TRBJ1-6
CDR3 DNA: TGTGCCAGCAGCCAAGGGCAGGGAGAGAATTCACCCCTCCACTTT
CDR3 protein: CASSQGQGENSPLHF

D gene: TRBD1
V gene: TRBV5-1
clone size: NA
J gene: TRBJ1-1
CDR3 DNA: TGCGCCAGCAGCACTGACAGGGTGGCGGAAGCTTTCTTT
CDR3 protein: CASSTDRVAEAFF

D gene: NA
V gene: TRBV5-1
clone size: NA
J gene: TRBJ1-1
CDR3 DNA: TGCGCCAGCAGCCTGGACACCTCTGGACCTGAAGCTTTCTTT
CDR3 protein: CASSLDTSGPEAFF

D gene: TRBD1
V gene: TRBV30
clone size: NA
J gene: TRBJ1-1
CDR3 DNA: TGTGCCTGGAGGGATCAGGGGGCCCAGTACACTGAAGCTTTCTTT
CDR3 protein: CAWRDQGAQYTEAFF

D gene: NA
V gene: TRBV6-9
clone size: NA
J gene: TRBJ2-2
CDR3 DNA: TGTGCCAGCAGCTGGAATCACGGGACGGCGAACACCGGGGAGCTGTTTTTT
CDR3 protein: CASSWNHGTANTGELFF

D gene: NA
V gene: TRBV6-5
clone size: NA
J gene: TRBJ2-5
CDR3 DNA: TGTGCCAGCAGTTCCCGTGTGGGCAGAGAAGAGACCCAGTACTTC
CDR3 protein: CASSSRVGREETQYF

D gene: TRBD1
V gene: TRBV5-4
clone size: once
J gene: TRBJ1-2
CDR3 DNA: TGTGCCAGCAGCTTGCGACAGGGGTTCGGGGGCTACACCTTC
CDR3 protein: CASSLRQGFGGYTF

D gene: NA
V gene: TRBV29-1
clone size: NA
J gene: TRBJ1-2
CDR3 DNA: TGCAGCGTTCAGGACACTGGGGATGGCTACACCTTC
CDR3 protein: CSVQDTGDGYTF

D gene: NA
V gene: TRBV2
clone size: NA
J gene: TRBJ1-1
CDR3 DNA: TGTGCCAGCAGTGAATGGGGGGATGGCACTGAAGCTTTCTTT
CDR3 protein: CASSEWGDGTEAFF

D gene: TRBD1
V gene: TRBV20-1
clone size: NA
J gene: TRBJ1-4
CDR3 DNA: TGCAGTGCTCCTCTCCAGGGGGCGCCTAATGAAAAACTGTTTTTT
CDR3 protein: CSAPLQGAPNEKLFF

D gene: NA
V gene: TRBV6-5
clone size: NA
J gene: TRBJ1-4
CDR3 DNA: TGTGCCAGCAGGCGACTGGCCGTTAATGAAAAACTGTTTTTT
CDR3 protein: CASRRLAVNEKLFF

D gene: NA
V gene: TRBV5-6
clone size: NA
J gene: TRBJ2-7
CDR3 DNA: TGTGCCAGCAGCGTGGGACCGTTGTCCTACGAGCAGTACTTC
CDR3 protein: CASSVGPLSYEQYF

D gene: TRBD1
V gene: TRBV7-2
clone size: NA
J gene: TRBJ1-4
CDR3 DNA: TGTGCCAGCGGGACAGGGTACGAAAAACTGTTTTTT
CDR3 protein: CASGTGYEKLFF

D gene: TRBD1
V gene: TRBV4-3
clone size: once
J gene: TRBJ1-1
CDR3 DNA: TGCGCCAGCAGCCAGATCAGGGGGACTGAAGCTTTCTTT
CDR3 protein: CASSQIRGTEAFF

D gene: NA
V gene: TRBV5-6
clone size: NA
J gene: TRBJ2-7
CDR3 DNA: TGTGCCAGCAGCTTTTCCACATCCTCCTACGAGCAGTACTTC
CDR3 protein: CASSFSTSSYEQYF

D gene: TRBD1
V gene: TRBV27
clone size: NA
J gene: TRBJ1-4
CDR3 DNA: TGTGCCAGCAGTCCCGGGACAGGGGAAAAACTGTTTTTT
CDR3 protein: CASSPGTGEKLFF

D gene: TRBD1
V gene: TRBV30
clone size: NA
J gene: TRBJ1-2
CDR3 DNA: TGTGCCTGGAGTGCAGGGGGAGGGCGGGGGAAAAATGGCTACACCTTC
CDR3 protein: CAWSAGGGRGKNGYTF

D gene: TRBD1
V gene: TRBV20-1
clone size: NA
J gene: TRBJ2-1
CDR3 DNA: TGCAGTGCTAGTAACCGGGACAGGGGTAGCAATGAGCAGTTCTTC
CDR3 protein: CSASNRDRGSNEQFF

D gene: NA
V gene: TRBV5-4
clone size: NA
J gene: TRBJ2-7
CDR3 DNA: TGTGCCAGCAGCTTAGGCGGACAACTACTCTCCTACGAGCAGTACTTC
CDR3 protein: CASSLGGQLLSYEQYF

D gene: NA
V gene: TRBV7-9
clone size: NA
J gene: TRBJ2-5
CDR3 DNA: TGTGCCAGCAGTTTATCTGGACCCCCGCAGACCCAGTACTTC
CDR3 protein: CASSLSGPPQTQYF

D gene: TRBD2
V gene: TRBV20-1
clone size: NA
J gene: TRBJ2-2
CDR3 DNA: TGCAGTGCTAGAGAGACCCTCCATACCACTAGCGGGGCGACCGGGGAGCTGTTTTTT
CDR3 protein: CSARETLHTTSGATGELFF

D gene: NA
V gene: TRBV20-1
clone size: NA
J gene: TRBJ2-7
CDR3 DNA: TGCAGTGCTAGAGATTCCGGCCCATACGAGCAGTACTTC
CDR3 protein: CSARDSGPYEQYF

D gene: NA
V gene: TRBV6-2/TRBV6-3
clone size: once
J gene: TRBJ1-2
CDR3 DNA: TGTGCCAGCAGTTACTCGAGGACAGTAGGCTATGGCTACACCTTC
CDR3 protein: CASSYSRTVGYGYTF

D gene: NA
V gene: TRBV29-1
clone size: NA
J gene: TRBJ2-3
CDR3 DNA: TGCAGCGTTGAAGATGACAGGAGGGCAGATACGCAGTATTTT
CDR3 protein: CSVEDDRRADTQYF

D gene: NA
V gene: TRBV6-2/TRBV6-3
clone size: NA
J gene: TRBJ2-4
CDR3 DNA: TGTGCCAGCAACCGAGGGGATCTAGCCAAAAACATTCAGTACTTC
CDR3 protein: CASNRGDLAKNIQYF

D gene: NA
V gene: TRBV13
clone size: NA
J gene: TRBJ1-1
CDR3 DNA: TGTGCCAGCAGCTCGAACGGGGAGGGTGACACTGAAGCTTTCTTT
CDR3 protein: CASSSNGEGDTEAFF

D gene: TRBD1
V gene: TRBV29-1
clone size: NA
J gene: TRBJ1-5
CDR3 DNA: TGCAGCGTTCGACAGGGCCTTAATCAGCCCCAGCATTTT
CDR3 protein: CSVRQGLNQPQHF

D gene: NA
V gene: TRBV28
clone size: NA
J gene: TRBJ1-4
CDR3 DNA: TGTGCCAGCGGGATGGGCAGTAGCAATGAAAAACTGTTTTTT
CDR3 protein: CASGMGSSNEKLFF

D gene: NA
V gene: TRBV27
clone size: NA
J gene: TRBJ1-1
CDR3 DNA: TGTGCCAGCAGTTTGGGAACAGGGCTCACTGAAGCTTTCTTT
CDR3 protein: CASSLGTGLTEAFF

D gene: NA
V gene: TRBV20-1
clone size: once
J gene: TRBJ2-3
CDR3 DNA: TGCAGTGCTAGAGATCTGAAGACAGATACGCAGTATTTT
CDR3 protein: CSARDLKTDTQYF

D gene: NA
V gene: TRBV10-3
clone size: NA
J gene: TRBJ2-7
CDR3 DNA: TGTGCCATCCGGACAGCCTACGAGCAGTACTTC
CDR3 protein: CAIRTAYEQYF

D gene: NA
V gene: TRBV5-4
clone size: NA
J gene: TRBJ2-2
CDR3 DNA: TGTGCCAGCAGCTTAGGTGGGGTATCGAACACCGGGGAGCTGTTTTTT
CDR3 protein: CASSLGGVSNTGELFF

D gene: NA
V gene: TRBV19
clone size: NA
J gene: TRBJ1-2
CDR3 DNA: TGTGCCAGTAGTATCCGTTCGGACAGATCGTATGGCTACACCTTC
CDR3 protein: CASSIRSDRSYGYTF

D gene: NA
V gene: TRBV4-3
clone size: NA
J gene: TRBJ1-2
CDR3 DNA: TGCGCCAGCAGCCAACTCGGCGCAGGTGGGAGCTACACCTTC
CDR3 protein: CASSQLGAGGSYTF

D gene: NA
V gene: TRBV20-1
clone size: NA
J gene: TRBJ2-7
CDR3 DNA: TGCAGTGTTTCAGCTCGGGCAGGATTCACCTACGAGCAGTACTTC
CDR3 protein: CSVSARAGFTYEQYF

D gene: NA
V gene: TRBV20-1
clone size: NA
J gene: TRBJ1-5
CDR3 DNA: TGCAGTGCTAGATCCGGGAGCGAACCCCAGCATTTT
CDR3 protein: CSARSGSEPQHF

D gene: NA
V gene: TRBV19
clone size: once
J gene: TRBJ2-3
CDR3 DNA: TGTGCCAGTAGTTCCGGAGTCTCTAGCACAGATACGCAGTATTTT
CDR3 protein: CASSSGVSSTDTQYF

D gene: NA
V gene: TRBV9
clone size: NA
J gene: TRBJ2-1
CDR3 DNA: TGTGCCAGCAGCGCCCGGGGGCTCTACAATGAGCAGTTCTTC
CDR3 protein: CASSARGLYNEQFF

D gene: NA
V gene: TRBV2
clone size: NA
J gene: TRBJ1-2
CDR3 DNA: TGTGCCAGCAGTGAAGAAGGCTACACCTTC
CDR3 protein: CASSEEGYTF

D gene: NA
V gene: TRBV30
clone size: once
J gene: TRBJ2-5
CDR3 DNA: TGTGCCTGGAGTGTAGGGGGGGCCTCCAGAGAGACCCAGTACTTC
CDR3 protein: CAWSVGGASRETQYF

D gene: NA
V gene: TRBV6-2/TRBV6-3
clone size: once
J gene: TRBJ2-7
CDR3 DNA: TGTGCCAGCAGTTTTGAGTACGAGCAGTACTTC
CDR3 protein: CASSFEYEQYF

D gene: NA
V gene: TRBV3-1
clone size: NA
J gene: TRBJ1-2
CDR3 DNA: TGTGCCAGCAGCCCTCGAGGCAGGAACTATGGCTACACCTTC
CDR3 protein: CASSPRGRNYGYTF

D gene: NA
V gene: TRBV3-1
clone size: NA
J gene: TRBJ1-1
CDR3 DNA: TGTGCCAGCAGCCAAAACAGGGAAACTGAAGCTTTCTTT
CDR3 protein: CASSQNRETEAFF